The rows below give T cell receptor beta chains drawn from one sample of a study of blood T cell repertoires in COVID-19. The data were produced by immunoSEQ multiplex PCR, yet TCRdb's version contains in-frame clones alone and is incomplete. The sample records 35,000 to 50,000 clones, approximately 81% being singletons. Sequenced input: peripheral blood. The receptors here all came from a woman between 70 and 85 years old with acute or convalescent COVID-19. Both conserved end residues are part of each CDR3. Fields, in order: V gene, J gene, D gene, clone size, CDR3 protein, CDR3 DNA. A D gene is named only where the DNA matches it firmly. Some rows have no size entry. The others give once, few or many, or a class for an expanded clone.

V gene: TRBV5-6; J gene: TRBJ1-6; D gene: NA; clone size: NA; CDR3 protein: CASSLGTVGPLHF; CDR3 DNA: TGTGCCAGCAGCTTGGGGACAGTTGGACCCCTCCACTTT
V gene: TRBV28; J gene: TRBJ1-2; D gene: TRBD1; clone size: NA; CDR3 protein: CASSPTLGQGIYGYTF; CDR3 DNA: TGTGCCAGCAGTCCAACCCTCGGACAGGGCATCTATGGCTACACCTTC
V gene: TRBV19; J gene: TRBJ1-3; D gene: NA; clone size: NA; CDR3 protein: CASSLLTGSGNTIYF; CDR3 DNA: TGTGCCAGTAGTCTATTGACAGGATCTGGAAACACCATATATTTT
V gene: TRBV5-8; J gene: TRBJ2-1; D gene: TRBD2; clone size: NA; CDR3 protein: CASSLERTSGAYNEQFF; CDR3 DNA: TGTGCCAGCAGCTTGGAAAGGACTAGCGGGGCCTACAATGAGCAGTTCTTC
V gene: TRBV28; J gene: TRBJ2-1; D gene: NA; clone size: NA; CDR3 protein: CASRRWGTGYNEQFF; CDR3 DNA: TGTGCCAGCAGAAGGTGGGGGACTGGCTACAATGAGCAGTTCTTC
V gene: TRBV5-1; J gene: TRBJ1-1; D gene: NA; clone size: NA; CDR3 protein: CASSRDRPTRVSTEAFF; CDR3 DNA: TGCGCCAGCAGCCGAGACAGGCCCACACGGGTGAGCACTGAAGCTTTCTTT
V gene: TRBV7-9; J gene: TRBJ1-3; D gene: TRBD1; clone size: few; CDR3 protein: CASSLTGTGGYSVRNTIYF; CDR3 DNA: TGTGCCAGCAGCTTAACGGGGACAGGGGGCTATTCCGTAAGAAACACCATATATTTT
V gene: TRBV19; J gene: TRBJ2-3; D gene: TRBD1; clone size: NA; CDR3 protein: CASRTFLGQGGDTQYF; CDR3 DNA: TGTGCCAGTAGGACCTTCCTGGGACAGGGAGGAGATACGCAGTATTTT
V gene: TRBV6-5; J gene: TRBJ1-2; D gene: NA; clone size: NA; CDR3 protein: CASRVTGNSYGYTF; CDR3 DNA: TGTGCCAGCAGGGTGACAGGAAACTCCTATGGCTACACCTTC
V gene: TRBV28; J gene: TRBJ1-5; D gene: TRBD1; clone size: few; CDR3 protein: CASSLTGENNQPQHF; CDR3 DNA: TGTGCCAGCAGTCTAACAGGGGAAAATAATCAGCCCCAGCATTTT
V gene: TRBV6-5; J gene: TRBJ2-2; D gene: NA; clone size: few; CDR3 protein: CASSLKTRGGELFF; CDR3 DNA: TGTGCCAGCAGCCTTAAGACCCGGGGCGGGGAGCTGTTTTTT
V gene: TRBV11-1; J gene: TRBJ2-5; D gene: NA; clone size: NA; CDR3 protein: CASSLGGRQTQYF; CDR3 DNA: TGTGCCAGCAGCTTAGGTGGGAGACAGACCCAGTACTTC
V gene: TRBV19; J gene: TRBJ2-7; D gene: NA; clone size: NA; CDR3 protein: CASSSARAETVSEQYF; CDR3 DNA: TGTGCCAGTAGTAGTGCGAGGGCGGAGACCGTCTCCGAGCAGTACTTC
V gene: TRBV6-1; J gene: TRBJ1-4; D gene: NA; clone size: once; CDR3 protein: CASSEGQLSGAANEKLFF; CDR3 DNA: TGTGCCAGCAGTGAAGGACAGTTATCAGGGGCCGCTAATGAAAAACTGTTTTTT
V gene: TRBV30; J gene: TRBJ1-1; D gene: NA; clone size: NA; CDR3 protein: CAFLGLFEAFF; CDR3 DNA: TGTGCCTTCTTGGGCCTCTTTGAAGCTTTCTTT
V gene: TRBV11-3; J gene: TRBJ1-2; D gene: TRBD1; clone size: NA; CDR3 protein: CASNNRGNYGYTF; CDR3 DNA: TGTGCCAGCAACAACAGGGGGAACTATGGCTACACCTTC
V gene: TRBV5-1; J gene: TRBJ2-3; D gene: TRBD2; clone size: NA; CDR3 protein: CASSSSGGTDTQYF; CDR3 DNA: TGCGCCAGCAGCTCTTCGGGGGGGACCGATACGCAGTATTTT
V gene: TRBV5-1; J gene: TRBJ1-4; D gene: NA; clone size: NA; CDR3 protein: CASSLQGRATNEKLFF; CDR3 DNA: TGCGCCAGCAGCTTGCAGGGCCGGGCAACTAATGAAAAACTGTTTTTT
V gene: TRBV6-4; J gene: TRBJ1-2; D gene: TRBD1; clone size: NA; CDR3 protein: CASSGMRPGPSGTDYGYTF; CDR3 DNA: TGTGCCAGCAGTGGAATGAGGCCGGGACCTTCCGGGACAGACTATGGCTACACCTTC
V gene: TRBV29-1; J gene: TRBJ2-7; D gene: TRBD2; clone size: NA; CDR3 protein: CSVVAGVHEQYF; CDR3 DNA: TGCAGCGTTGTAGCGGGAGTCCACGAGCAGTACTTC
V gene: TRBV28; J gene: TRBJ2-1; D gene: NA; clone size: few; CDR3 protein: CASTGAPYNEQFF; CDR3 DNA: TGTGCCAGCACAGGGGCCCCCTACAATGAGCAGTTCTTC
V gene: TRBV21-1; J gene: TRBJ2-2; D gene: NA; clone size: NA; CDR3 protein: CSLALTGELFF; CDR3 DNA: TGTTCACTTGCTTTGACCGGGGAGCTGTTTTTT
V gene: TRBV28; J gene: TRBJ2-5; D gene: NA; clone size: NA; CDR3 protein: CASSPPSVETQYF; CDR3 DNA: TGTGCCAGCAGTCCGCCTAGCGTCGAGACCCAGTACTTC
V gene: TRBV6-5; J gene: TRBJ2-3; D gene: NA; clone size: NA; CDR3 protein: CASSYSSRVPDTQYF; CDR3 DNA: TGTGCCAGCAGTTACTCTTCCCGGGTCCCGGATACGCAGTATTTT
V gene: TRBV11-2; J gene: TRBJ2-3; D gene: TRBD2; clone size: NA; CDR3 protein: CASSSIAGGPSTDTQYF; CDR3 DNA: TGTGCCAGCAGCTCGATAGCGGGAGGGCCTAGCACAGATACGCAGTATTTT
V gene: TRBV5-1; J gene: TRBJ1-6; D gene: NA; clone size: NA; CDR3 protein: CASSPSWALTRENSPLHF; CDR3 DNA: TGCGCCAGCAGCCCGTCGTGGGCACTGACAAGGGAGAATTCACCCCTCCACTTT
V gene: TRBV19; J gene: TRBJ2-1; D gene: NA; clone size: NA; CDR3 protein: CASSPGGQGGNEQFF; CDR3 DNA: TGTGCCAGTAGTCCCGGTGGGCAGGGGGGAAATGAGCAGTTCTTC
V gene: TRBV6-2/TRBV6-3; J gene: TRBJ1-6; D gene: NA; clone size: NA; CDR3 protein: CASSYSAGGLGSPLHF; CDR3 DNA: TGTGCCAGCAGTTACTCCGCCGGGGGACTGGGTTCACCCCTCCACTTT
V gene: TRBV30; J gene: TRBJ1-6; D gene: NA; clone size: NA; CDR3 protein: CAWSEGGSPLHF; CDR3 DNA: TGTGCCTGGAGTGAAGGAGGATCACCCCTCCACTTT
V gene: TRBV27; J gene: TRBJ1-5; D gene: NA; clone size: NA; CDR3 protein: CASSTGSQSNQPQHF; CDR3 DNA: TGTGCCAGCAGTACGGGATCCCAGAGCAATCAGCCCCAGCATTTT
V gene: TRBV6-5; J gene: TRBJ2-7; D gene: TRBD1; clone size: NA; CDR3 protein: CASRSPGTGGYEQYF; CDR3 DNA: TGTGCCAGCAGAAGTCCCGGGACAGGGGGCTACGAGCAGTACTTC
V gene: TRBV18; J gene: TRBJ1-6; D gene: TRBD1; clone size: NA; CDR3 protein: CASSQDRENSPLHF; CDR3 DNA: TGTGCCAGCTCGCAGGACAGGGAGAATTCACCCCTCCACTTT
V gene: TRBV21-1; J gene: TRBJ2-1; D gene: NA; clone size: few; CDR3 protein: CASSLTGGSSYNEQFF; CDR3 DNA: TGTGCCAGCAGCCTAACAGGGGGTAGCTCCTACAATGAGCAGTTCTTC
V gene: TRBV6-5; J gene: TRBJ1-2; D gene: TRBD1; clone size: NA; CDR3 protein: CASSSPGQGLRGGYTF; CDR3 DNA: TGTGCCAGCAGTTCTCCGGGACAGGGTTTGAGGGGTGGCTACACCTTC
V gene: TRBV2; J gene: TRBJ2-7; D gene: TRBD1; clone size: NA; CDR3 protein: CASSPGQGAPGQYF; CDR3 DNA: TGTGCCAGCAGTCCCGGACAGGGGGCCCCGGGGCAGTACTTC
V gene: TRBV29-1; J gene: TRBJ1-1; D gene: NA; clone size: once; CDR3 protein: CSVDRAFTSNTEAFF; CDR3 DNA: TGCAGCGTTGACAGGGCTTTTACGTCGAACACTGAAGCTTTCTTT
V gene: TRBV6-1; J gene: TRBJ2-7; D gene: TRBD2; clone size: NA; CDR3 protein: CASSEGGTSGPRRQYF; CDR3 DNA: TGTGCCAGCAGTGAAGGGGGGACTAGCGGCCCTCGAAGGCAGTACTTC
V gene: TRBV7-8; J gene: TRBJ1-2; D gene: TRBD1; clone size: once; CDR3 protein: CASSFGQGRLYGYTF; CDR3 DNA: TGTGCCAGCAGCTTTGGACAGGGCCGACTCTATGGCTACACCTTC
V gene: TRBV25-1; J gene: TRBJ2-2; D gene: NA; clone size: NA; CDR3 protein: CASSEYKSDYTGELFF; CDR3 DNA: TGTGCCAGCAGTGAATATAAATCAGATTACACCGGGGAGCTGTTTTTT
V gene: TRBV7-3; J gene: TRBJ2-3; D gene: TRBD2; clone size: NA; CDR3 protein: CASSSTSGRLLDTQYF; CDR3 DNA: TGTGCCAGCAGCTCGACTAGCGGGAGGCTCCTAGATACGCAGTATTTT
V gene: TRBV5-1; J gene: TRBJ2-1; D gene: TRBD2; clone size: once; CDR3 protein: CASSLLAGKVNEQFF; CDR3 DNA: TGCGCCAGCAGCTTACTAGCGGGGAAGGTTAATGAGCAGTTCTTC
V gene: TRBV27; J gene: TRBJ1-5; D gene: NA; clone size: NA; CDR3 protein: CASSLRGPNQPQHF; CDR3 DNA: TGTGCCAGCAGTTTAAGGGGTCCCAATCAGCCCCAGCATTTT
V gene: TRBV7-8; J gene: TRBJ2-3; D gene: TRBD2; clone size: NA; CDR3 protein: CASSRGRETDTQYF; CDR3 DNA: TGTGCCAGCAGCCGTGGGCGGGAGACAGATACGCAGTATTTT
V gene: TRBV7-9; J gene: TRBJ2-7; D gene: NA; clone size: NA; CDR3 protein: CASSSGTFEQYF; CDR3 DNA: TGTGCCAGCAGCTCGGGGACTTTCGAGCAGTACTTC
V gene: TRBV18; J gene: TRBJ1-1; D gene: TRBD1; clone size: NA; CDR3 protein: CASRRDRGREAFF; CDR3 DNA: TGTGCCAGCCGCCGGGACAGGGGGCGTGAAGCTTTCTTT
V gene: TRBV19; J gene: TRBJ1-3; D gene: TRBD1; clone size: NA; CDR3 protein: CASSRDRRTGIRSGNTIYF; CDR3 DNA: TGTGCCAGTAGTCGGGACAGGCGGACAGGAATCCGCTCTGGAAACACCATATATTTT
V gene: TRBV11-3; J gene: TRBJ2-1; D gene: NA; clone size: once; CDR3 protein: CASSFGVVGYNEQFF; CDR3 DNA: TGTGCCAGCAGCTTCGGGGTAGTGGGCTACAATGAGCAGTTCTTC
V gene: TRBV5-1; J gene: TRBJ1-1; D gene: TRBD1; clone size: NA; CDR3 protein: CASSPQGQGTEAFF; CDR3 DNA: TGCGCCAGCAGCCCACAGGGGCAAGGAACTGAAGCTTTCTTT
V gene: TRBV19; J gene: TRBJ1-2; D gene: TRBD1; clone size: once; CDR3 protein: CASSTLGDRAYGYTF; CDR3 DNA: TGTGCCAGTAGTACGCTAGGGGACAGGGCCTATGGCTACACCTTC
V gene: TRBV7-2; J gene: TRBJ1-1; D gene: NA; clone size: NA; CDR3 protein: CASSEPRTAQRNTEAFF; CDR3 DNA: TGTGCCAGCAGCGAACCAAGGACAGCCCAAAGGAACACTGAAGCTTTCTTT
V gene: TRBV28; J gene: TRBJ1-1; D gene: NA; clone size: few; CDR3 protein: CASSGPGGGAFF; CDR3 DNA: TGTGCCAGCAGTGGCCCGGGAGGGGGGGCTTTCTTT
V gene: TRBV11-2; J gene: TRBJ2-1; D gene: TRBD2; clone size: once; CDR3 protein: CASSQGLAGYNEQFF; CDR3 DNA: TGTGCCAGCAGCCAGGGACTAGCGGGATACAATGAGCAGTTCTTC
V gene: TRBV12-5; J gene: TRBJ2-3; D gene: TRBD2; clone size: once; CDR3 protein: CASGTGTSGGQGDTQYF; CDR3 DNA: TGTGCTAGTGGTACCGGGACTAGCGGGGGTCAGGGGGATACGCAGTATTTT
V gene: TRBV5-6; J gene: TRBJ2-7; D gene: TRBD2; clone size: NA; CDR3 protein: CASSSTSGRGYEQYF; CDR3 DNA: TGTGCCAGCAGCTCAACTAGCGGGAGGGGCTACGAGCAGTACTTC
V gene: TRBV28; J gene: TRBJ2-1; D gene: TRBD2; clone size: NA; CDR3 protein: CASRDRQTSGFPRASYNEQFF; CDR3 DNA: TGTGCCAGCCGTGACCGACAGACTAGCGGGTTCCCCCGGGCCTCCTACAATGAGCAGTTCTTC